This T cell receptor beta chain was found in a study of T cell responses to AZD1222 COVID-19 vaccine. For this clone: What it binds is unknown.

Method: immunoSEQ multiplex PCR; TCRdb's copy keeps in-frame clones and lacks some. The sample shows about 160,000 clones, roughly nine tenths of them seen only once. Whole-study results and caveats: Recipients of AZD1222 seropositive at baseline numbered only 5 to 7. Spike-specific TCR repertoires showed rising breadth and depth after two AZD1222 doses. Spike-wide vaccine-associated CD4 TCRs dominated at 160-218 and 743-854. Repertoires were sampled only after the peak T cell response.

Germline CDR1 and CDR2: SGHTA and FQGNSA. This CDR3 spans 15 amino acids. V trimming: 5 bases; J trimming: 7 bases; junction bases outside the gene matches: 10. The rearrangement links TRBV7-2 to TRBJ2-1, with 8 bases matching TRBD2. The material was peripheral blood, obtained 28 days after the second AZD1222 dose. This TCR was recovered from an adult who received the AZD1222 COVID-19 vaccine. The CDR3 DNA reads as TGTGCCAGCAGCACGACCGGTGGCGGGAGGAATGAGCAGTTCTTC. The encoded protein is CASSTTGGGRNEQFF.